This T cell receptor (beta chain) was sequenced in a study of T cell clonotyping in hematopoietic cell transplantation. Repertoires were generated with immunoSEQ multiplex PCR, while TCRdb's copy carries only in-frame clones and drops some. The table lists 6,000 to 7,500 clones, 90% to 97% of them singletons. As for this clone: Antigen: not known.

Trimming took 2 bases from V and 0 from J, leaving 15 bases between them. This CDR3 has 18 residues. From germline, CDR1 is SGHDT and CDR2 YYEEEE. Samples: about 28 days before transplant, then days 30, 100 and 180 after. Overall study findings and caveats: Graft donor and pretransplant recipient Inverse Simpson Index values predicted broader posttransplant TCR diversity. After transplant, recipient diversity fell while pathologically expanded clonotypes grew through day 180. Without cell sorting, CD4 versus CD8 contributions remain unresolved.

This clonotype originated in a male patient aged 40-50 years who had an allogeneic stem cell transplant from a related donor, so the T cells may come from the graft donor. Some clones in this sample may be carry-over from other donors' samples. The rearrangement uses TRBV5-6 and TRBJ1-6; tentative D call: TRBD1 (5 bases). Sequencing used PBMCs, obtained 30 days after allogeneic stem cell transplant. The CDR3 DNA reads as TGTGCCAGCAGCTTTCATCCGGGGGAGAGCTCCTATAATTCACCCCTCCACTTT. As protein: CASSFHPGESSYNSPLHF. Complete variable domain (other parts from reference TRBV5-6 and TRBJ1-6): DAGVTQSPTHLIKTRGQQVTLRCSPKSGHDTVSWYQQALGQGPQFIFQYYEEEERQRGNFPDRFSGHQFPNYSSELNVNALLLGDSALYLCASSFHPGESSYNSPLHFGNGTRLTVT.